The T cell receptor beta chain described here comes from a study of T-cell memory formation after mild COVID-19. Study information: For the most part, TCR clusters were specific to one donor.

The CDR3 covers 13 residues. The V gene lost 3 bases and the J gene lost 1 base, with 6 bases spanning the gap. The germline CDR1 and CDR2 sequences are ENHRY and SYGVKD. This clonotype appeared a few times. Its specificity is unknown. Study-wide results and caveats: Contracting clones localized mainly to CM and EM when CD4+ and mainly to EMRA when CD8+. The authors did not confirm SARS-CoV-2 specificity of second-wave clones peaking day 37. Clones shrinking between day 15 and 85 showed a balanced CD4/CD8 split, and those that grew later tilted toward CD4+.

TCRdb ran MiXCR on the 5' RACE reads and lists one entry per CDR3 protein. The repertoire holds 350,000 to 500,000 distinct CDR3 sequences, with 20% as singletons. Sample: PBMCs or a T cell subset sorted from them (not recorded which). The chain joins TRBV10-3 to TRBJ1-1; D gene ambiguous. The TCR was taken from an adult woman who had mild COVID-19 (a few samples of this study predate the infection). Cell type and time point are not known. The CDR3 sequence: CAISEGRNTEAFF. CDR3 nucleotides: TGTGCCATCAGTGAAGGCCGGAACACTGAAGCTTTCTTT.